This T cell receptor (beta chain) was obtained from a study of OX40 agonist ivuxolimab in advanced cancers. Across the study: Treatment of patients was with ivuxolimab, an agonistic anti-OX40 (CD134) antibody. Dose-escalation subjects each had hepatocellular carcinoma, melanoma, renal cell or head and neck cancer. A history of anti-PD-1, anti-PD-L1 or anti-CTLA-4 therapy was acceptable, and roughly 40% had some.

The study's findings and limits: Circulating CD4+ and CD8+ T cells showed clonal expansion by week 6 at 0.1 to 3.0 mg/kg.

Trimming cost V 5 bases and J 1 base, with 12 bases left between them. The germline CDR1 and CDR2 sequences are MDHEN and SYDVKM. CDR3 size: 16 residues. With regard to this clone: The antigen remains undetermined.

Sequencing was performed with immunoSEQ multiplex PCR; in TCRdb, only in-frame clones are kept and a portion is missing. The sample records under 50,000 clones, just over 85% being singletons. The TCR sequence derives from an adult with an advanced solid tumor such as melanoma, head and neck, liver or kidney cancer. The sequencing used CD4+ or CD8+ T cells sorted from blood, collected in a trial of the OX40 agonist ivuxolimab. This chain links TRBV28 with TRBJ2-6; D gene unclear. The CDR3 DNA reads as TGTGCCAGCAGTCCCCCCCACAGTTCTGGGGCCAACGTCCTGACTTTC. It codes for CASSPPHSSGANVLTF.